This TCR beta chain derives from a study of tissue T cells after allogeneic stem cell transplantation. Study-level points and caveats: This small cohort was clinically heterogeneous, and sampling depth was a limitation. Shared clones across patients were few; motif clustering revealed tissue-specific shared signatures.

As to this clone: No antigen is known for it. Mouse gene names and germline throughout. The CDR3 extends 1 residue past the end of the read, so its final part is completed from the germline J gene.

V lost 5 bases, J lost 0 bases, and 4 bases lay in between. The CDR3 sequence is 11 residues long. Germline CDR1 and CDR2: GFQATS and STVNSAI. Profiled with immunoSEQ multiplex PCR; TCRdb holds only in-frame clones, not every one. The repertoire holds some 48,000 clones, with about three quarters as singletons. The chain combines TRBV20 with TRBJ1-1; D is undetermined. Input material: sorted cells pooled from one or two spleens. This clonotype was obtained from a pool of C57BL/6 mice in good health. The CDR3 sequence is CGAQTNTEVFF. The CDR3 DNA, read in part, is TGTGGTGCTCAGACAAACACAGAAGTCTTC.